The rows below give T cell receptor beta chains drawn from one sample of a study of identifying expanded T cells in peripheral blood. The method was immunoSEQ multiplex PCR; TCRdb's version includes in-frame clones alone and lacks a portion of them. The data hold around 85,000 clones, with around 89% observed a single time. What was sequenced was blood. These receptors were taken from a person between 18 and 70 years old in good health. The conserved cysteine and the conserved F or W are not part of the CDR3 here. The order of the fields is J gene, V gene, CDR3 protein.

>TRBJ1-6|TRBV6-1
ASSPGGGNSPLH
>TRBJ2-3|TRBV9
ASSDPSGEVTQY
>TRBJ1-5|TRBV7-2
ASSLGAGQPQH
>TRBJ1-2|TRBV4-1
ASSQGQGPYGYT
>TRBJ2-3|TRBV7-2
ASRLGRGPTDTQY
>TRBJ2-3|TRBV5-1
ASSAVVGSTDTQY
>TRBJ2-1|TRBV18
ASSPPELAAYNEQF
>TRBJ2-7|TRBV28
ASTWGGLLYEQY
>TRBJ1-5|TRBV5-6
ASSLEDSNQPQH
>TRBJ1-2|TRBV7-9
ASSAFEGVYGYT
>TRBJ2-3|TRBV18
ASSPPSGSTDTQY
>TRBJ2-5|TRBV5-6
ASSYGQGQETQY
>TRBJ2-3|TRBV2
ASASATDTQY
>TRBJ2-7|TRBV28
ASSLYRESREQY
>TRBJ2-1|TRBV19
ASSMGLAGNGDNEQF
>TRBJ2-7|TRBV6-6
ASSPLGQPSYEQY
>TRBJ1-2|TRBV29-1
SVAPGWGMNAHYT
>TRBJ2-3|TRBV18
ASSLHGSSGGSTDTQY
>TRBJ1-3|TRBV11-1
ASSPGGQGVSGNTIY
>TRBJ1-2|TRBV4-3
ASSQERPSPGSGGYT
>TRBJ1-1|TRBV5-6
ASSLGGFGTEAF
>TRBJ1-2|TRBV5-4
ASTEGRGGGYT